This T cell receptor (beta chain) was obtained from a study of T cell responses to AZD1222 COVID-19 vaccine. Second-dose timings of about 4 or about 12 weeks were pooled. Germline values: CDR1 SGHRS, CDR2 YFSETQ. V trimming: 2 bases; J trimming: 0 bases; junction bases outside the gene matches: 1. The CDR3 is 16 amino acids. Whole-study findings and limits: Seropositive AZD1222 recipients at baseline numbered only 6 or 7. Repertoires in all cases were sampled only once the peak T cell response had passed. Spike-specific TCR repertoires showed rising breadth and depth after two AZD1222 doses.

Assay: immunoSEQ multiplex PCR; the TCRdb copy retains only in-frame clones and omits some. The sample lists roughly 110,000 clones; approximately 90% were seen once. Comments on this clone: The antigen is unknown.

The receptor was derived from an adult who received the AZD1222 COVID-19 vaccine. The specimen comprised peripheral blood, sampled 28 days after the second AZD1222 dose. V is TRBV5-1 and J is TRBJ1-4; 10 bases match TRBD1. DNA of the CDR3: TGCGCCAGCAGCTTCGGACAGGGGGCAACTAATGAAAAACTGTTTTTT. Its translation: CASSFGQGATNEKLFF.